This note documents a single T cell receptor beta chain sequence. Its specificity is unknown. The junction shows a germline mismatch at one end, possibly a read error. Donors sampled were nominally healthy, though unrecorded immune exposures were likely. The sample is drawn from a study of cytomegalovirus exposure and HLA in healthy donors. Across the study: Earlier work reported 100 million or so unique TCR beta sequences from 150 million to 200 million T cells.

Study findings and constraints: In a later analysis, specific HLA alleles were associated with some 16,000 TCR beta sequences at a 0.05 false discovery rate. Researchers catalogued approximately 170 TCR beta chains as cytomegalovirus-associated.

Researchers ran the PCR with 60 Vbeta and 13 Jbeta primers. TCRdb's copy holds only in-frame clones and misses some; the assay was immunoSEQ multiplex PCR. This table holds 160,000 or so clones, 70% to 80% found once. The germline CDR1 and CDR2 sequences are SGHNT and YYREEE (reference sequence). This CDR3 region has 14 residues. The sample comprised PBMCs. The chain is built from TRBV5-4 and TRBJ1-2; weak D call: TRBD1 (5 bases). The clonotype was recovered from a man aged 55 to 70 in good health and CMV-seronegative. The CDR3 spells CATSAGVLIYGYTF. Here the CDR3 DNA reads TGTGCCACCAGCGCGGGGGTACTGATCTATGGCTACACCTTC.